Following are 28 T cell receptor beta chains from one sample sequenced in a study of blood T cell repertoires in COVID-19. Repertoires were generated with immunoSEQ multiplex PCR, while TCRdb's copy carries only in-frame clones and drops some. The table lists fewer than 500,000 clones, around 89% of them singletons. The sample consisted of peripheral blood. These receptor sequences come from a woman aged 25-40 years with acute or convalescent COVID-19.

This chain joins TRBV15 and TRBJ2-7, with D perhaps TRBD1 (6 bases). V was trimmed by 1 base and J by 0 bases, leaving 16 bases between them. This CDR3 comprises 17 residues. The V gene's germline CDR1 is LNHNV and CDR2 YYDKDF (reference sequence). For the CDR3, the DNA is TGTGCCACCAGCAGAGTTATTAGGCAGGGGTTCTCCTACGAGCAGTACTTC. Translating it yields CATSRVIRQGFSYEQYF.

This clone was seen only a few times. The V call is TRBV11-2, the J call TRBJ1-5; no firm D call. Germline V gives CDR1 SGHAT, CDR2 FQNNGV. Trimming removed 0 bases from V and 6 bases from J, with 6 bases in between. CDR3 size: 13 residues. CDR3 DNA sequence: TGTGCCAGCAGCTTAGAGCGGGGTCAGCCCCAGCATTTT. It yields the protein CASSLERGQPQHF.

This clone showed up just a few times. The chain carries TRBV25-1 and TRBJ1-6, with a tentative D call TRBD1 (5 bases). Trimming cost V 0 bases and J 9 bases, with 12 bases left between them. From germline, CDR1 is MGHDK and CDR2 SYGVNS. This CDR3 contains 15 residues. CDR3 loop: CASSEYRGFGSPLHF. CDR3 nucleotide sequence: TGTGCCAGCAGTGAATACCGGGGGTTCGGTTCACCCCTCCACTTT.

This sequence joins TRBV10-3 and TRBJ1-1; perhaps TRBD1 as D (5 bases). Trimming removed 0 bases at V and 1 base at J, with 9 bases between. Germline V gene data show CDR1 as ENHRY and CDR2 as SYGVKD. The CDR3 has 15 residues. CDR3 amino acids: CAISESGRGNTEAFF. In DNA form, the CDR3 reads TGTGCCATCAGTGAGTCAGGGAGGGGGAACACTGAAGCTTTCTTT.

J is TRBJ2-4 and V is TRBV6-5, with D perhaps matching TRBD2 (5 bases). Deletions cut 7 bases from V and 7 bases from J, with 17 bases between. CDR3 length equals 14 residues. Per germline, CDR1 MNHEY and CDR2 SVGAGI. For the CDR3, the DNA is TGTGCCAGCACGAGTGGAGGCGCGGCGAACATTCAGTACTTC. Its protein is CASTSGGAANIQYF.

The CDR3 loop is CAWSWGQGTEGYTF. The DNA of the CDR3 is TGTGCCTGGAGTTGGGGACAGGGAACGGAAGGCTACACCTTC. V gene TRBV30 combines with J gene TRBJ1-2, with 9 bases fitting TRBD1. Germline assignment: CDR1 GTSNPN and CDR2 SVGIG (reference sequence). After removal of 2 bases from V and 8 bases from J, the junction contained 9 bases not matched to a gene. This CDR3 comprises 14 residues.

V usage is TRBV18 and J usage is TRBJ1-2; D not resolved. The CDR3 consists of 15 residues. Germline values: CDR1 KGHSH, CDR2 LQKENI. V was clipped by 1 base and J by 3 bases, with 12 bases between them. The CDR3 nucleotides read TGTGCCAGCTCACCACTCGATACAGATTACTATGGCTACACCTTC. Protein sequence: CASSPLDTDYYGYTF.

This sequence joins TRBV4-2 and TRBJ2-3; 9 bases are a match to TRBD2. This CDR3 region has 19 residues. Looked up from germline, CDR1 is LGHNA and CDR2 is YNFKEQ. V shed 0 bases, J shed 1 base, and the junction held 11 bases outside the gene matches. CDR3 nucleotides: TGTGCCAGCAGCCAAGATCCTACGTCTAGCGGGGTGGGCACAGATACGCAGTATTTT. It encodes CASSQDPTSSGVGTDTQYF.

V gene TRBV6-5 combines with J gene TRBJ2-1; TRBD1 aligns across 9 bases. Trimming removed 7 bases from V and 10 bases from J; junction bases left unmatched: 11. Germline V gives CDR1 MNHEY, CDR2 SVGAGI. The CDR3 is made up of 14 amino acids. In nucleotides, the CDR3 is TGTGCCAGCACCCCCGGGACAGGGAGGCTGGAGCAGTTCTTC. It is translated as CASTPGTGRLEQFF.

CDR3: CASSLQGFTQPQHF. DNA of the CDR3: TGTGCCAGCAGTCTACAGGGGTTCACTCAGCCCCAGCATTTT. The chain links TRBV6-6 to TRBJ1-5; 7 bases agree with TRBD1. CDR1 MNHNY and CDR2 SVGAGI come from the germline V gene (reference sequence). V shed 5 bases and J 6 bases; nucleotides not matched to a gene: 7. The CDR3 loop spans 14 amino acids.

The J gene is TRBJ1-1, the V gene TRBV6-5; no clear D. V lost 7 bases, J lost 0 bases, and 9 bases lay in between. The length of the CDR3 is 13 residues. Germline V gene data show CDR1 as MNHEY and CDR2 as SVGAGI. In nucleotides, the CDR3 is TGTGCCAGCAAAGAGGGAATGAACACTGAAGCTTTCTTT. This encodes CASKEGMNTEAFF.

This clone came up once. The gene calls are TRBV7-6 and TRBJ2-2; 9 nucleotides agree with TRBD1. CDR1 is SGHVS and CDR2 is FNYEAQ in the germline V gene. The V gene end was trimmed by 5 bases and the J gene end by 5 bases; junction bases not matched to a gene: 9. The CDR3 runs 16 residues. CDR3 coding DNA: TGTGCCAGCAGCACCCACAGGGGGCGAGGTACCGGGGAGCTGTTTTTT. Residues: CASSTHRGRGTGELFF. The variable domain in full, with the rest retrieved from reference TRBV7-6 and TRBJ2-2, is GAGVSQSPRYKVTKRGQDVALRCDPISGHVSLYWYRQALGQGPEFLTYFNYEAQQDKSGLPNDRFSAERPEGSISTLTIQRTEQRDSAMYRCASSTHRGRGTGELFFGEGSRLTVL.

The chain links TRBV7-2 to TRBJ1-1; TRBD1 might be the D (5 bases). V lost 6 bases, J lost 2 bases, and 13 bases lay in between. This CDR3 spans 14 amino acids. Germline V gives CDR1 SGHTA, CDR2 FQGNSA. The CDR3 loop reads CASSRGRGNTEAFF. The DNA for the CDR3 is TGTGCCAGCAGTCGAGGGAGGGGAAACACTGAAGCTTTCTTT.

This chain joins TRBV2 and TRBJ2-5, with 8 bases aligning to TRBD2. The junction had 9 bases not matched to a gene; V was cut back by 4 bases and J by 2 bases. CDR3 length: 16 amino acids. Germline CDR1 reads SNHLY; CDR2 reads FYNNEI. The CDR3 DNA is TGTGCCAGCAGTGTTTTCCAGCGGGGGAAACAAGAGACCCAGTACTTC. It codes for CASSVFQRGKQETQYF.

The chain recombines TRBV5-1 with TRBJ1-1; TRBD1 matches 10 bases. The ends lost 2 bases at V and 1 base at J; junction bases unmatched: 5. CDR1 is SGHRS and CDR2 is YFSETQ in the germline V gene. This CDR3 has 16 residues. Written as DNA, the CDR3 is TGCGCCAGCAGCTTCCCGGGACAGGGGAGGAACACTGAAGCTTTCTTT. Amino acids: CASSFPGQGRNTEAFF.

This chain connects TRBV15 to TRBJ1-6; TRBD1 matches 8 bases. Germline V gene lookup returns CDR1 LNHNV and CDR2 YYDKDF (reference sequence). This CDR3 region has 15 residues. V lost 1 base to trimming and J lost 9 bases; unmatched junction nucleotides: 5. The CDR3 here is CATSRGTGYGSPLHF. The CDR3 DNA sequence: TGTGCCACCAGCAGAGGGACAGGGTACGGTTCACCCCTCCACTTT.

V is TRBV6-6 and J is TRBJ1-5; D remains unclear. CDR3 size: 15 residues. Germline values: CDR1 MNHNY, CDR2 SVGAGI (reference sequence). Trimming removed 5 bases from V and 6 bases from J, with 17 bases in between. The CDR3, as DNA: TGTGCCAGCAGTACCCTACGACGGGTCGGTCAGCCCCAGCATTTT. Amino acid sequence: CASSTLRRVGQPQHF.

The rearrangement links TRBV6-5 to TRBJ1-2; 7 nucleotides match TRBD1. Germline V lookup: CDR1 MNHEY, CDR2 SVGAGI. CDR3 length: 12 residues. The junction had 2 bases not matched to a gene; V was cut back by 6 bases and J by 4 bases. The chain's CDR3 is CASRGTVYGYTF. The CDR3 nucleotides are TGTGCCAGCAGGGGGACAGTCTATGGCTACACCTTC.

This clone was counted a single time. The CDR3 region is CASSFRETQYF. The CDR3 region has the DNA TGTGCCAGCAGTTTCAGAGAGACCCAGTACTTC. The genes are TRBV6-5 and TRBJ2-5; D uncertain. The CDR3 sequence is 11 residues long. The germline CDR1 and CDR2 sequences are MNHEY and SVGAGI. V was clipped by 4 bases and J by 4 bases, with 4 bases between them.

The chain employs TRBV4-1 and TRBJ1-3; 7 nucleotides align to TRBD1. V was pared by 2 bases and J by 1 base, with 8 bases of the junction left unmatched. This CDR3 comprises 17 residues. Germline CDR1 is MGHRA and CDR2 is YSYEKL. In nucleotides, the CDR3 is TGCGCCAGCAGCCAATCGGGACAGCAGAGTTCTGGAAACACCATATATTTT. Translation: CASSQSGQQSSGNTIYF.

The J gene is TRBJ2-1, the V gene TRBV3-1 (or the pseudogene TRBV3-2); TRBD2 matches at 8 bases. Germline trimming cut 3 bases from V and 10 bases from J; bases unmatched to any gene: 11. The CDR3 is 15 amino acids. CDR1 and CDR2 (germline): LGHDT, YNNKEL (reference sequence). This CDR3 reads CASSQGRGGLREQFF. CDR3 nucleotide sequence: TGTGCCAGCAGCCAGGGTCGGGGGGGCCTCAGAGAGCAGTTCTTC.

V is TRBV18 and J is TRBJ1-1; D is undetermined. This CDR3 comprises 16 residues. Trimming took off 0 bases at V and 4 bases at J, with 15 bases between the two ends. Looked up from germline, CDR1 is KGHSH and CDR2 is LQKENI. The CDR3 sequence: CASSPPYSGGVTEAFF. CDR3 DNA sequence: TGTGCCAGCTCACCACCCTATAGTGGTGGTGTCACTGAAGCTTTCTTT.

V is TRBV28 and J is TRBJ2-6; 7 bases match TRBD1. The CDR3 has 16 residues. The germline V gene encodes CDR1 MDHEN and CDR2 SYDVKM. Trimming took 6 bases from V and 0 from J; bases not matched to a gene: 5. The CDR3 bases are TGTGCCAGCAGATCCCCAGGGGGCTCTGGGGCCAACGTCCTGACTTTC. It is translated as CASRSPGGSGANVLTF.

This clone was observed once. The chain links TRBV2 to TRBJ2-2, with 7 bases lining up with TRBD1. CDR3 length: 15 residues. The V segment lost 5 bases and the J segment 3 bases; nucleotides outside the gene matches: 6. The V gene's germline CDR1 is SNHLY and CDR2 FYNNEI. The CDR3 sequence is CASSPDRAYTGELFF. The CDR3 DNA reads TGTGCCAGCAGTCCCGACAGGGCATACACCGGGGAGCTGTTTTTT.

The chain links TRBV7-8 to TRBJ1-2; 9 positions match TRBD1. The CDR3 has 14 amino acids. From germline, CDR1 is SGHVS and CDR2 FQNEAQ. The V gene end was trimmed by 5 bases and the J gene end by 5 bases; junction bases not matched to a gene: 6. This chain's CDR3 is CASSATGGQYGYTF. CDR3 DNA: TGTGCCAGCAGCGCGACAGGGGGTCAGTATGGCTACACCTTC.

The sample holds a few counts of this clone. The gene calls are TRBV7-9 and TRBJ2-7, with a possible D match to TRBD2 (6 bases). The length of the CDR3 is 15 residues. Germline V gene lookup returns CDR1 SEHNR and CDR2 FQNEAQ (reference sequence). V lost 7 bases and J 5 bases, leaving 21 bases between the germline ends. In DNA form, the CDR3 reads TGTGCCAGCACCCCAACGGGAGCAGGTTCTGACGAGCAGTACTTC. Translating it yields CASTPTGAGSDEQYF.

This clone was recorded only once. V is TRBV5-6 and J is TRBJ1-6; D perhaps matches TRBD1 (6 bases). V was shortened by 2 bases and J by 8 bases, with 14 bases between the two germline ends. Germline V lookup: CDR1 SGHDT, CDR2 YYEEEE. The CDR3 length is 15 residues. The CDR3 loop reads CASSFGQLIDSPLHF. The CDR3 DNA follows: TGTGCCAGCAGCTTTGGACAGCTTATAGATTCACCCCTCCACTTT.

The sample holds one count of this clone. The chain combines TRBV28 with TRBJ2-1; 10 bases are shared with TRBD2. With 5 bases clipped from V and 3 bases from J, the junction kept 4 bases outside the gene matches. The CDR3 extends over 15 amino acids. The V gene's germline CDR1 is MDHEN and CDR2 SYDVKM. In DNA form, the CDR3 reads TGTGCCAGCAGTCTAGCGGGGGCTAACTACAATGAGCAGTTCTTC. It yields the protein CASSLAGANYNEQFF.